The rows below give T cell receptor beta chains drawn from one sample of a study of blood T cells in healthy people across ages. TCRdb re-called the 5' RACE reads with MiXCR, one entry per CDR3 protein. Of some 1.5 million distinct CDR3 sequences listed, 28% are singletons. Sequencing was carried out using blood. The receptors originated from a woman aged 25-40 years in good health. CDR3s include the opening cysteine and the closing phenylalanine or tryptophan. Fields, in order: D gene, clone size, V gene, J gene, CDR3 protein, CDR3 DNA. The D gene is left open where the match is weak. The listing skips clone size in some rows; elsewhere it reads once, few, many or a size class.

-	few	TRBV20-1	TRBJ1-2	CSAREEEEVRFGYTF	TGCAGTGCTAGAGAGGAGGAGGAGGTTCGTTTTGGCTACACCTTC
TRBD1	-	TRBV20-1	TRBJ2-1	CSARETGTGATYEQFF	TGCAGTGCTAGAGAAACCGGGACAGGAGCAACCTACGAGCAGTTCTTC
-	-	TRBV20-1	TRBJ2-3	CSAVIPGLTSTDTQYF	TGCAGTGCCGTTATTCCCGGACTAACTAGCACAGATACGCAGTATTTT
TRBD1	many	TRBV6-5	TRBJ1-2	CASRTTGEYGYTF	TGTGCCAGCAGAACTACAGGGGAGTATGGCTACACCTTC
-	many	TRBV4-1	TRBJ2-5	CASSPFMDQETQYF	TGCGCCAGCAGCCCATTCATGGATCAAGAGACCCAGTACTTC
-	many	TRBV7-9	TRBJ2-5	CASSPDAQETQYF	TGTGCCAGCAGCCCCGACGCCCAAGAGACCCAGTACTTC
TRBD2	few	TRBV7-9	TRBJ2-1	CASSLDSGRTHEQFF	TGTGCCAGCAGCTTAGATAGCGGGAGGACCCATGAGCAGTTCTTC
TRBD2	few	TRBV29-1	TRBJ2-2	CSRGLADYTGELFF	TGCAGCCGCGGACTAGCGGATTACACCGGGGAGCTGTTTTTT
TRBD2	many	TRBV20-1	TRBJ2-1	CSAKALSGRLYNEQFF	TGCAGTGCTAAAGCCCTTAGCGGGAGATTATACAATGAGCAGTTCTTC
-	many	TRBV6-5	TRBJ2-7	CASSPPPGFGSYEQYF	TGTGCCAGCAGTCCGCCACCGGGCTTCGGTTCCTACGAGCAGTACTTC
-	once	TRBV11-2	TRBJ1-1	CASNFLRAGTEAFF	TGTGCCAGCAACTTCCTGAGGGCAGGCACTGAAGCTTTCTTT
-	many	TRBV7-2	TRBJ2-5	CASSLGAGLQETQYF	TGTGCCAGCAGCTTAGGGGCAGGGCTTCAAGAGACCCAGTACTTC
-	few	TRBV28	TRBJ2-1	CASGLMLRGTDNEQFF	TGTGCCAGCGGCTTGATGCTTAGAGGGACCGATAATGAGCAGTTCTTC
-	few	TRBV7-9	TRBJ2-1	CASSLLMKDEQFF	TGTGCCAGCAGCCTCCTCATGAAAGATGAGCAGTTCTTC
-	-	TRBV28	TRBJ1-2	CASGGRSCGYTF	TGTGCCAGCGGGGGCAGAAGCTGTGGCTACACCTTC
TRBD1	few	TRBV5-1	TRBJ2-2	CASSPGQGVTGELFF	TGCGCCAGCAGCCCGGGACAGGGGGTAACCGGGGAGCTGTTTTTT
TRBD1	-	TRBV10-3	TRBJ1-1	CAISAGQHDGAFF	TGTGCCATCAGTGCGGGACAGCACGATGGAGCTTTCTTT
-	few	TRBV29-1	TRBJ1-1	CSVGLPGTPEAFF	TGCAGCGTTGGGCTGCCAGGGACCCCTGAAGCTTTCTTT
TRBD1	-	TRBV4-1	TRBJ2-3	CPSSQGQGAEDTQYF	TGCCCCAGCAGCCAAGGACAGGGGGCAGAAGATACGCAGTATTTT
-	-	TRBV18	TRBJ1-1	CASSPGTGWDTEAFF	TGTGCCAGCTCACCTGGTACAGGGTGGGACACTGAAGCTTTCTTT
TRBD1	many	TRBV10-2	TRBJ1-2	CASSLGGLSYTF	TGCGCCAGCAGTTTAGGGGGCCTGAGCTACACCTTC
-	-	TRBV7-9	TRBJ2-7	CASRKDYEQYF	TGTGCCAGCAGAAAGGATTACGAGCAGTACTTC
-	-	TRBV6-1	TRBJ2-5	CASSVSHVGGETQYF	TGTGCCAGCAGTGTTTCGCATGTGGGAGGAGAGACCCAGTACTTC
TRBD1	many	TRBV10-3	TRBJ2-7	CAISPTGDLYEQYF	TGTGCCATCAGTCCGACAGGGGATCTCTACGAGCAGTACTTC
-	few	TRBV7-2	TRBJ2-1	CTSSFDYNEQFF	TGTACCAGCAGCTTCGACTACAATGAGCAGTTCTTC
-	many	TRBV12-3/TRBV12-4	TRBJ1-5	CASSFSGGQPQHF	TGTGCCAGCAGCTTTTCTGGGGGTCAGCCCCAGCATTTT
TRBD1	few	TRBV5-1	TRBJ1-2	CASSSAGGEFGGYTF	TGCGCCAGCAGCTCGGCAGGGGGCGAGTTTGGTGGCTACACCTTC
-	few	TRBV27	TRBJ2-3	CASSHGPTDTQYF	TGTGCCAGCAGTCACGGACCAACAGATACGCAGTATTTT
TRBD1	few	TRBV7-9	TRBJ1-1	CASRQNRDREYTEAFF	TGTGCCAGCAGACAAAACCGGGACAGGGAATACACTGAAGCTTTCTTT
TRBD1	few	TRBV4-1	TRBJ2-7	CASSQEGGGTGYEQYF	TGCGCCAGCAGCCAAGAAGGGGGAGGGACAGGGTACGAGCAGTACTTC
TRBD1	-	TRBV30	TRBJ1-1	CAWSATGVTEAFF	TGTGCCTGGAGTGCGACAGGGGTAACTGAAGCTTTCTTT
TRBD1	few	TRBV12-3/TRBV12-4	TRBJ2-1	CASSPGQAGQFF	TGTGCCAGCAGCCCCGGACAGGCTGGGCAGTTCTTC
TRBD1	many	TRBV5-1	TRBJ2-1	CASSLKDRANEQFF	TGCGCCAGCAGCTTGAAGGACAGGGCGAACGAGCAGTTCTTC
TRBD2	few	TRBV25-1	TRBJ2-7	CASSEYRGGRAYEQYF	TGTGCCAGCAGTGAATATCGAGGCGGGAGGGCCTACGAGCAGTACTTC
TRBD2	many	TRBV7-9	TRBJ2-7	CASSTTSGGAYEQYF	TGTGCCAGCAGCACGACTAGCGGGGGGGCCTACGAGCAGTACTTC
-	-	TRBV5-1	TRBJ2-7	CASSLRLASDEQYF	TGCGCCAGCAGCTTGAGGCTAGCCTCAGACGAGCAGTACTTC